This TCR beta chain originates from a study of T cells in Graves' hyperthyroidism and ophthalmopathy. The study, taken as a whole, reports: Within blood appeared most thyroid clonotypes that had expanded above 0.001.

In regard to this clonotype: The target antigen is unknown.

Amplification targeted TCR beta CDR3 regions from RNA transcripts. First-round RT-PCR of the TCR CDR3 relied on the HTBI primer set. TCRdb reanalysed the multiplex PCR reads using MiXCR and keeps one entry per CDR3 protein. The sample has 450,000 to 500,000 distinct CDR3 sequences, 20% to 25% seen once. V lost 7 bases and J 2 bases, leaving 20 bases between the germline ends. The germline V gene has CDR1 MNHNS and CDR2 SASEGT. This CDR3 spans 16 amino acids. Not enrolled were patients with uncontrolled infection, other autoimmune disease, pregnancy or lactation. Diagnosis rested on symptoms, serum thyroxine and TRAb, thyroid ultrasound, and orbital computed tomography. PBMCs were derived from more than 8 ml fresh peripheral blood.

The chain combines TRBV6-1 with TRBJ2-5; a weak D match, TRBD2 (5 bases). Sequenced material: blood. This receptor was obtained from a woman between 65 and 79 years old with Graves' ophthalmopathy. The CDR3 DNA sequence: TGTGCCAGCATCCCCCTAGGGAGCGAGCGACAAGAGACCCAGTACTTC. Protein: CASIPLGSERQETQYF.